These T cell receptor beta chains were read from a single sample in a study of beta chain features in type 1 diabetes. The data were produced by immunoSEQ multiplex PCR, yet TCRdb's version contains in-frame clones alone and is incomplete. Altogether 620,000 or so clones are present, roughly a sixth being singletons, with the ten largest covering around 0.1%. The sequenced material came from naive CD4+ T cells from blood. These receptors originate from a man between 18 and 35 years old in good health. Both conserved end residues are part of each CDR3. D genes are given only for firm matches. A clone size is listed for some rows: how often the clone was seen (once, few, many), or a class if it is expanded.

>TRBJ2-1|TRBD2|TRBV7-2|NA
TGTGCCAGCAGCCGGACTAGCGGGAGCTATGAGCAGTTCTTC
CASSRTSGSYEQFF
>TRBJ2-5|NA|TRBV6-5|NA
TGTGCCATCAGCCCCCGGGACTCCCGGGAGACCCAGTACTTC
CAISPRDSRETQYF
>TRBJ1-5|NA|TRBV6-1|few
TGTGCCAGCAACCGGCAGAACAATCAGCCCCAGCATTTT
CASNRQNNQPQHF
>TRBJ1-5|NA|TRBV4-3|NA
TGCGCCAGCAGCCAAGATCAGGGGTATAGCAATCAGCCCCAGCATTTT
CASSQDQGYSNQPQHF
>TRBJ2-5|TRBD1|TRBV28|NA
TGTGCCAGCGGACAGGGGTGGGGGCTTGAGACCCAGTACTTC
CASGQGWGLETQYF
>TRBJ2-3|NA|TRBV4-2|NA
TGTGCCAGCAGCCAAGATCCCCGGGTCGATACGCAGTATTTT
CASSQDPRVDTQYF
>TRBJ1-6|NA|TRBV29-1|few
TGCAGCGTTCGTCGCTCCTATAATTCACCCCTCCACTTT
CSVRRSYNSPLHF
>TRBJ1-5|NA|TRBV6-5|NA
TGTGCCAGCAGTTACAGGGTCCTACAGCCCCAGCATTTT
CASSYRVLQPQHF
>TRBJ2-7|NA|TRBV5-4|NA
TGTGCCAGCAGCTTGGCCGGAGGGGGGTCGGCCTACGAGCAGTACTTC
CASSLAGGGSAYEQYF
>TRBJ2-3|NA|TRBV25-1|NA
TGTGCCAGTTCGAACGGAGCGGGCGGCGCAGATACGCAGTATTTT
CASSNGAGGADTQYF
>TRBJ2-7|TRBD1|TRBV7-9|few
TGTGCCAGCAGCCCTTCGGGGACAGGGCTCGCCTTC
CASSPSGTGLAF
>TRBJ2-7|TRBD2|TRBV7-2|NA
TGTGCCAGCAGCTGGAGAGGAGCGGGAGAGGGCGAGCAGTACTTC
CASSWRGAGEGEQYF
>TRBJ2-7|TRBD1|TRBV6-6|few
TGTGCCAGCAGAGACCGGGACAGGGTAAACTACGAGCAGTACTTC
CASRDRDRVNYEQYF
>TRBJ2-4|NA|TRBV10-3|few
TGTGCCATCAGCGGAGCAGATAACATTCAGTACTTC
CAISGADNIQYF
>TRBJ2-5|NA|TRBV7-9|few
TGTGCCAGCAGCTTAGGAGGGGGACAAGAGACCCAGTACTTC
CASSLGGGQETQYF
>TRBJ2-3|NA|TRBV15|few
TGTGCCACCGGGGCAGGGTCCAGGGTTACGCAGTATTTT
CATGAGSRVTQYF
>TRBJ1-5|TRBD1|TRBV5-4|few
TGTGCCAGCAGCTTGGGGACAGGTTCCAATCAGCCCCAGCATTTT
CASSLGTGSNQPQHF
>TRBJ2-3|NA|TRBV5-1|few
TGCGCCAGCAGCTTGGATCTGAACACAGATACGCAGTATTTT
CASSLDLNTDTQYF
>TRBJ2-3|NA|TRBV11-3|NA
TGTGCCAGCAGAAAAACAGGCACAGATACGCAGTATTTT
CASRKTGTDTQYF
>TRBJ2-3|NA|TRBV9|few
TGTGCCAGCAGCGTAACAGGGAGCACAGATACGCAGTATTTT
CASSVTGSTDTQYF
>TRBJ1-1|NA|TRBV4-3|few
TGCGCCAGCAGCCAAGGGGCAGGGAGGTCTGAAGCTTTCTTT
CASSQGAGRSEAFF
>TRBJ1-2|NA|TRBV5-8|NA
TGTGCCAGCAGCTTGGGCAGGGAGGGAGGCTACACCTTC
CASSLGREGGYTF
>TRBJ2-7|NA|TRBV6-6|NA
TGTGCCAGCAGTTCCACAATCTATGGGCAGTACTTC
CASSSTIYGQYF
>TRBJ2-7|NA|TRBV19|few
TGTGCCAGTAGAAAGGGACTTTCCTACGAGCAGTACTTC
CASRKGLSYEQYF
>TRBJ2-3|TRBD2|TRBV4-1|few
TGCGCCAGCAGCCAGGGACTAAAAGATACGCAGTATTTT
CASSQGLKDTQYF
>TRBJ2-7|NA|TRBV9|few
TGTGCCAGCAGCCCAAGCCGCAGGCTTCACGAGCAGTACTTC
CASSPSRRLHEQYF
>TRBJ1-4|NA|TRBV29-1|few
TGCAGCGTCCGGGACGGAAACCCGAATGAAAAACTGTTTTTT
CSVRDGNPNEKLFF
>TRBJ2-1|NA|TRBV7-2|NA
TGTGCCAGCAGCTTAAGAGGAGGGGGACTGTTTTCCTACAATGAGCAGTTCTTC
CASSLRGGGLFSYNEQFF
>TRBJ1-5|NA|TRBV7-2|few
TGTGCCAGCAGCTCCGGGGGCAATCAGCCCCAGCATTTT
CASSSGGNQPQHF
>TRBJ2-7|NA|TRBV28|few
TGTGCCAGCAGTTTGCTAGGGTACGAGCAGTACTTC
CASSLLGYEQYF
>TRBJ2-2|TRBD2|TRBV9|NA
TGTGCCAGCAGCGTATCTAGCGGGGGGTCCAACACCGGGGAGCTGTTTTTT
CASSVSSGGSNTGELFF
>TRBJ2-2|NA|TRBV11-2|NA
TGTGCCAGCAGCGTGGGACAGAACACCGGGGAGCTGTTTTTT
CASSVGQNTGELFF
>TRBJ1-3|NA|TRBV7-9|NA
TGTGCCAGCAGCTTAGGGGACACCTCTGGAAACACCATATATTTT
CASSLGDTSGNTIYF
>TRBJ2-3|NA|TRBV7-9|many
TGTGCCAGCAGCTCACCGGGGGATACGCAGTATTTT
CASSSPGDTQYF
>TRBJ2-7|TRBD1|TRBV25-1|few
TGTGCCAGCCGGGACAGCCAACACGAGCAGTACTTC
CASRDSQHEQYF
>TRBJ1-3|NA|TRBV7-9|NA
TGTGCCAGCAGCCTACAGGGAGGTACTGGAAACACCATATATTTT
CASSLQGGTGNTIYF
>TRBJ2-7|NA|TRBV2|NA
TGTGCCAGCAGGAGGACAGTCCCGCGTCAGTACTTC
CASRRTVPRQYF
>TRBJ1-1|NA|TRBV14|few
TGTGCCAGCAGCCGCGGTTTTGTAGGTACTGAAGCTTTCTTT
CASSRGFVGTEAFF
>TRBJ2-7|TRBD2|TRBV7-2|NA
TGTGCCAGCAGCTTCGCCGGGACTAGTTACTACGAGCAGTACTTC
CASSFAGTSYYEQYF
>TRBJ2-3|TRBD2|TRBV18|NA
TGTGCCAGCTCACCAACAGGGTTACTAGCGGGAGAAGATACGCAGTATTTT
CASSPTGLLAGEDTQYF
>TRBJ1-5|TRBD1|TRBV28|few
TGTGCCAGCAGGACAGGGGGCCGCAATCAGCCCCAGCATTTT
CASRTGGRNQPQHF
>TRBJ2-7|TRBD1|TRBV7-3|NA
TGTGCCAGCAGCTTAAGGGACAGATCCTACGAGCAGTACTTC
CASSLRDRSYEQYF
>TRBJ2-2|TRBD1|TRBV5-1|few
TGCGCCAGCAGCCTAATAGGGGGCCTGAACACCGGGGAGCTGTTTTTT
CASSLIGGLNTGELFF
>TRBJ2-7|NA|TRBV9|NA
TGTGCCAGCAGCGTAGCGCTGCTCACGAGCTCCTACGAGCAGTACTTC
CASSVALLTSSYEQYF
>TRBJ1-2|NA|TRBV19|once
TGTGCCAGTACCATGGGGATTTATGGCTACACCTTC
CASTMGIYGYTF
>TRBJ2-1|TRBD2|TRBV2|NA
TGTGCCAGCAGTCCCGGACTAGCGGAGTACAATGAGCAGTTCTTC
CASSPGLAEYNEQFF
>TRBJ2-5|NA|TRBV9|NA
TGTGCCAGCAGCGAGGCAGGCTGGGAGACCCAGTACTTC
CASSEAGWETQYF
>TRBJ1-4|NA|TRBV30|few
TGTGCCTGGAGCCCAGGCCAGGGTACAAATGAAAAACTGTTTTTT
CAWSPGQGTNEKLFF
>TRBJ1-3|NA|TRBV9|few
TGTGCCAGCAGCGTAGCTGGGGGGACAAAATCCGGAAACACCATATATTTT
CASSVAGGTKSGNTIYF
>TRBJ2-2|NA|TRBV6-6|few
TGTGCCAGCAGCCAACAGGGAAGGGACACCGGGGAGCTGTTTTTT
CASSQQGRDTGELFF
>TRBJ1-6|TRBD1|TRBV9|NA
TGTGCCAGCAGCTCATTAGACTGGACAGGGAGATCACCCCTCCACTTT
CASSSLDWTGRSPLHF
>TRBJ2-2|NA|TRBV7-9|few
TGTGCCAGCAGCTTAAATAGGATGAACACCGGGGAGCTGTTTTTT
CASSLNRMNTGELFF
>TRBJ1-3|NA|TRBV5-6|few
TGTGCCAGCAGCTTTTTAACAATGGAGGGACCTGGAAACACCATATATTTT
CASSFLTMEGPGNTIYF
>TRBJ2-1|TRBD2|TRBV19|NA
TGTGCCAGTAGGCTAGCGGGAGGGAATGAGCAGTTCTTC
CASRLAGGNEQFF
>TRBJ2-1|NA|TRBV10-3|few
TGTGCCATCAGTGACTGGGTTAATGAGCAGTTCTTC
CAISDWVNEQFF